The 14 T cell receptor beta chains listed next were all sequenced from one sample in a study of cytomegalovirus exposure and HLA in healthy donors. Sequenced by immunoSEQ multiplex PCR; TCRdb stores in-frame clones only, minus some. The sample includes some 100,000 clones, 86% seen only once; the top ten take roughly 5.3%. The source material was PBMCs. The receptors were sampled from a man in his late teens or twenties in good health and CMV-seronegative.

This sequence joins TRBV6-1 and TRBJ1-4, with TRBD1 matching over 7 bases. This CDR3 region has 15 residues. The germline V gene has CDR1 MNHNS and CDR2 SASEGT. V shed 3 bases and J 8 bases; nucleotides not matched to a gene: 9. CDR3 amino acids: CASSESTGRSEKLFF. CDR3 nucleotides: TGTGCCAGCAGTGAGTCGACAGGGCGAAGCGAAAAACTGTTTTTT.

The chain employs TRBV14 and TRBJ1-1, with D possibly matching TRBD1 (6 bases). V was shortened by 0 bases and J by 10 bases, with 15 bases between the two germline ends. The CDR3 is 14 residues long. CDR1 and CDR2 (germline): SGHDN, FVKESK. The CDR3 DNA follows: TGTGCCAGCAGCCAAGATCTACAGGGTGGTAGAGCTTTCTTT. Protein product: CASSQDLQGGRAFF.

V and J are TRBV30 and TRBJ2-5, with 14 positions matching TRBD2. Trimming removed 1 base from V and 5 bases from J; junction bases left unmatched: 6. The CDR3 covers 16 residues. In germline, CDR1 is GTSNPN, CDR2 SVGIG (reference sequence). The CDR3: CAWSGGLAGAEETQYF. CDR3 in DNA: TGTGCCTGGAGTGGGGGACTAGCGGGAGCGGAGGAGACCCAGTACTTC.

V and J are TRBV5-1 and TRBJ2-7; D possibly corresponds to TRBD1 (5 bases). Trimming removed 3 bases from V and 5 bases from J, with 18 bases in between. The CDR3 runs to 15 residues. CDR1 and CDR2 (germline): SGHRS, YFSETQ. CDR3 in amino acids: CASSSPGHAVNEQYF. The CDR3 region has the DNA TGCGCCAGCAGCTCGCCAGGACATGCCGTTAACGAGCAGTACTTC.

A single count supports this clone. The chain couples TRBV30 to TRBJ2-7, with TRBD2 matching over 9 bases. CDR3 length equals 13 residues. Trimming cost V 0 bases and J 7 bases; bases outside gene matches: 4. In germline, CDR1 is GTSNPN, CDR2 SVGIG (reference sequence). For the CDR3, the DNA is TGTGCCTGGAGTGTTGCGGGGGGGCTTGAGCAGTACTTC. It yields the protein CAWSVAGGLEQYF.

The chain employs TRBV2 and TRBJ2-3; the match to TRBD1 covers 9 bases. The junction had 8 bases not matched to a gene; V was cut back by 6 bases and J by 4 bases. The germline gives CDR1 SNHLY, CDR2 FYNNEI. The CDR3 extends over 15 amino acids. CDR3 bases: TGTGCCAGCAGGTTCACAGGGGGCAGTGCAGATACGCAGTATTTT. This codes for CASRFTGGSADTQYF.

The genes are TRBV19 and TRBJ1-4; D unclear. V lost 3 bases and J 0 bases, leaving 8 bases between the germline ends. Per germline, CDR1 LNHDA and CDR2 SQIVND (reference sequence). This CDR3 has 15 amino acids. CDR3 in DNA: TGTGCCAGTAGTATTAGCGGGGCAACTAATGAAAAACTGTTTTTT. Translation gives CASSISGATNEKLFF.

The rearrangement uses TRBV5-1 and TRBJ2-3; 10 positions match TRBD1. The CDR3 length is 16 residues. Germline V gives CDR1 SGHRS, CDR2 YFSETQ. Trimming took 1 base from V and 5 from J; bases not matched to a gene: 7. CDR3 protein: CASSLSGTGAQDTQYF. In DNA, the CDR3 is TGCGCCAGCAGCTTGTCAGGGACAGGGGCGCAAGATACGCAGTATTTT.

This clone occurred a few times. This rearrangement joins TRBV12-5 to TRBJ2-2, with D unclear. Germline lookup yields CDR1 LGHNT and CDR2 FRNRAP. CDR3 length equals 13 residues. Trimming took off 5 bases at V and 1 base at J, with 5 bases between the two ends. CDR3: CASGQKNTGELFF. CDR3 DNA sequence: TGTGCTAGTGGTCAGAAGAACACCGGGGAGCTGTTTTTT.

This clone appeared once. This chain uses TRBV19 with TRBJ2-1; 8 nucleotides agree with TRBD2. Trimming cost V 7 bases and J 7 bases; bases outside gene matches: 9. CDR1 and CDR2 (germline): LNHDA, SQIVND (reference sequence). The CDR3 consists of 14 residues. CDR3 residues: CASKSGRESNEQFF. In DNA form, the CDR3 reads TGTGCCAGTAAATCCGGGAGGGAGAGTAATGAGCAGTTCTTC.

The chain uses TRBV27 and TRBJ2-2; TRBD1 matches at 7 bases. The CDR3 spans 16 residues. The germline V gene encodes CDR1 MNHEY and CDR2 SMNVEV (reference sequence). V trimming: 5 bases; J trimming: 0 bases; junction bases outside the gene matches: 6. CDR3 DNA: TGTGCCAGCAGTCTACACAGGGGCGCGAACACCGGGGAGCTGTTTTTT. The encoded protein is CASSLHRGANTGELFF.

V is TRBV4-1 and J is TRBJ2-3; D ambiguous. The CDR3 covers 12 residues. Trimming took 1 base from V and 4 from J, leaving 3 bases between them. Germline V gives CDR1 MGHRA, CDR2 YSYEKL. The CDR3 coding sequence is TGCGCCAGCAGCCAAGCCTCAGATACGCAGTATTTT. Amino acids: CASSQASDTQYF.

The chain joins TRBV5-4 to TRBJ2-5; 7 bases fit TRBD1. The CDR3 runs to 16 residues. V shed 4 bases and J 5 bases; nucleotides not matched to a gene: 14. CDR1 is SGHNT, CDR2 YYREEE, per germline (reference sequence). Written as DNA, the CDR3 is TGTGCCAGCAGCACACAAGCCGGGACAGTGGGGGAGACCCAGTACTTC. Translated, it gives CASSTQAGTVGETQYF.

CDR3 protein: CASSPRRGYEQYF. CDR3 DNA sequence: TGTGCCAGCAGCCCAAGGAGGGGATACGAGCAGTACTTC. J is TRBJ2-7 and V is TRBV11-3; D may be TRBD2 (6 bases). CDR1 is SGHNT and CDR2 is YENEEA in the germline V gene. The CDR3 consists of 13 residues. Deletions cut 5 bases from V and 4 bases from J, with 12 bases between. The whole variable domain, filled in from reference TRBV11-3 and TRBJ2-7, reads EAGVVQSPRYKIIEKKQPVAFWCNPISGHNTLYWYLQNLGQGPELLIRYENEEAVDDSQLPKDRFSAERLKGVDSTLKIQPAELGDSAVYLCASSPRRGYEQYFGPGTRLTVT.